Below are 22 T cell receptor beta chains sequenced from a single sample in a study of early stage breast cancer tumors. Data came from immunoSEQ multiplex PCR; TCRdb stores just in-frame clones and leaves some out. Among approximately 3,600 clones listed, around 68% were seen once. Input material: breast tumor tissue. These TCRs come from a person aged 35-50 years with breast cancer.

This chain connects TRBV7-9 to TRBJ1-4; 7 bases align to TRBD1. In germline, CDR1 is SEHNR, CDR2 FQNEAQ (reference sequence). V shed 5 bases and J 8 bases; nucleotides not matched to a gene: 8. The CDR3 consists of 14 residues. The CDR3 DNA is TGTGCCAGCAGCCTGACAGGGTTCGACGAAAAACTGTTTTTT. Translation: CASSLTGFDEKLFF.

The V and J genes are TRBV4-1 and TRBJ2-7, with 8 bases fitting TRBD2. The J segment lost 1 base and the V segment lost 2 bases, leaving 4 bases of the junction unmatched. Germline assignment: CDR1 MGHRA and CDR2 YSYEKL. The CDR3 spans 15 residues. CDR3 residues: CASSQPGLVSYEQYF. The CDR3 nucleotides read TGCGCCAGCAGCCAACCGGGACTAGTGTCCTACGAGCAGTACTTC.

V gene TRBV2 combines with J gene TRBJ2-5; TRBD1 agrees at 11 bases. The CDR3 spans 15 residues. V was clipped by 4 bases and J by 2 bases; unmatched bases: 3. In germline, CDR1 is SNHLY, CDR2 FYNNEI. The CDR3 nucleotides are TGTGCCAGCAGTGTTTGGGACAGGGGGCAAGAGACCCAGTACTTC. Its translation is CASSVWDRGQETQYF. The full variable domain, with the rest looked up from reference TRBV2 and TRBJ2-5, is EPEVTQTPSHQVTQMGQEVILRCVPISNHLYFYWYRQILGQKVEFLVSFYNNEISEKSEIFDDQFSVERPDGSNFTLKIRSTKLEDSAMYFCASSVWDRGQETQYFGPGTRLLVL.

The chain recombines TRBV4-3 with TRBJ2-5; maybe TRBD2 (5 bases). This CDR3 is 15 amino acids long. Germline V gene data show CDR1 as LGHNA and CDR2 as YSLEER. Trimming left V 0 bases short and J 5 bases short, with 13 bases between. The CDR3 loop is CASSQDLGSRETQYF. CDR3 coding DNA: TGCGCCAGCAGCCAAGATCTGGGGAGTCGGGAGACCCAGTACTTC.

Here the CDR3 reads CASSSDPRDTEAFF. In DNA, the CDR3 is TGTGCCAGCAGCTCGGACCCCAGGGACACTGAAGCTTTCTTT. The V call is TRBV11-2, the J call TRBJ1-1; D is perhaps TRBD1 (5 bases). The CDR3 loop spans 14 amino acids. V dropped 4 bases and J dropped 3 bases, with 12 bases sitting between them. CDR1 and CDR2 (germline): SGHAT, FQNNGV. Variable domain in full (rest from reference TRBV11-2 and TRBJ1-1): EAGVAQSPRYKIIEKRQSVAFWCNPISGHATLYWYQQILGQGPKLLIQFQNNGVVDDSQLPKDRFSAERLKGVDSTLKIQPAKLEDSAVYLCASSSDPRDTEAFFGQGTRLTVV.

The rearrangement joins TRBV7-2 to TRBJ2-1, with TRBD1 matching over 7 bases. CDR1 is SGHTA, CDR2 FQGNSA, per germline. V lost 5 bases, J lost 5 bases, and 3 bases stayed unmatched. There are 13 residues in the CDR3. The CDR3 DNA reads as TGTGCCAGCAGCCGGGGACAGAACAATGAGCAGTTCTTC. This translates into CASSRGQNNEQFF.

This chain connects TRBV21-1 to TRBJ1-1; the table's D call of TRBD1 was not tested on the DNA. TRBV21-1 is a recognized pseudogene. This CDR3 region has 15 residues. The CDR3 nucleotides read TGTGCCAGCAGCACGACAGGTATTGAGGGGACTGAAGCTTTCTTT. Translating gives CASSTTGIEGTEAFF.

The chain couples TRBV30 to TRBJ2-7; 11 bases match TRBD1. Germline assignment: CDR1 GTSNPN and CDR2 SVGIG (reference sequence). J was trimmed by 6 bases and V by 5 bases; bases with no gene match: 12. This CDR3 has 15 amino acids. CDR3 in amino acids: CAWVRSPGTGGEQYF. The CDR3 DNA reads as TGTGCCTGGGTTAGATCCCCTGGGACAGGGGGCGAGCAGTACTTC.

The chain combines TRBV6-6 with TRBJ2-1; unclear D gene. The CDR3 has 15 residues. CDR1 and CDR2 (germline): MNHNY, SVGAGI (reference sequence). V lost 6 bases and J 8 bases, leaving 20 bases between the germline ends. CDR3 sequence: CASSRPSATRDEQFF. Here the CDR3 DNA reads TGTGCCAGCAGCCGCCCCTCGGCTACCCGGGATGAGCAGTTCTTC.

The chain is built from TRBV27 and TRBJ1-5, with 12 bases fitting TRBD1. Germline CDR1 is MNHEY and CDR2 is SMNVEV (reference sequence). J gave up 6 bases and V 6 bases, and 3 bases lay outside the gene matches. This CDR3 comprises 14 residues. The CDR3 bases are TGTGCCAGCAGGGGACAGGGGGCGTTTCAGCCCCAGCATTTT. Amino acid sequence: CASRGQGAFQPQHF.

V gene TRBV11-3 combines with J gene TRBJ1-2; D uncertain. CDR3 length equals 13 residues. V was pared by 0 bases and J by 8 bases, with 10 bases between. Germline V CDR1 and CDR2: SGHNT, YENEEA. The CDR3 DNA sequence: TGTGCCAGCAGCTTAGATCATGCCGGAGGCTACACCTTC. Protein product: CASSLDHAGGYTF.

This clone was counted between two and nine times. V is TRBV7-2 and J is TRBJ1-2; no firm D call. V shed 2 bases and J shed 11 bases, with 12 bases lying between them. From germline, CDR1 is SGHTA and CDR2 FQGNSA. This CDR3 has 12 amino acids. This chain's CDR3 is CASSLLESEYTF. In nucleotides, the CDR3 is TGTGCCAGCAGCTTACTCGAGTCTGAGTACACCTTC. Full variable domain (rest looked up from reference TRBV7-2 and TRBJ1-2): GAGVSQSPSNKVTEKGKDVELRCDPISGHTALYWYRQSLGQGLEFLIYFQGNSAPDKSGLPSDRFSAERTGGSVSTLTIQRTQQEDSAVYLCASSLLESEYTFGSGTRLTVV.

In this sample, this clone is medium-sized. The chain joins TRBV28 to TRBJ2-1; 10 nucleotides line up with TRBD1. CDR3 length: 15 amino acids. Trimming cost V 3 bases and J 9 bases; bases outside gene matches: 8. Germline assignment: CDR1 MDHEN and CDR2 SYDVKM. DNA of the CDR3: TGTGCCAGCAGTTTTAAAGGGACAGGGGACACTGAGCAGTTCTTC. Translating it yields CASSFKGTGDTEQFF.

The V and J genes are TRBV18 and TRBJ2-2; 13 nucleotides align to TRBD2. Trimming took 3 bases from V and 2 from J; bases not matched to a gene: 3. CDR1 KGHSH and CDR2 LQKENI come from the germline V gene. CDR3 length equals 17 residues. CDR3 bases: TGTGCCAGCTCACCGGGACTAGCGGGAACTAACACCGGGGAGCTGTTTTTT. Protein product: CASSPGLAGTNTGELFF. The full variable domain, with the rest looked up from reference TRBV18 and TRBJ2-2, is NAGVMQNPRHLVRRRGQEARLRCSPMKGHSHVYWYRQLPEEGLKFMVYLQKENIIDESGMPKERFSAEFPKEGPSILRIQQVVRGDSAAYFCASSPGLAGTNTGELFFGEGSRLTVL.

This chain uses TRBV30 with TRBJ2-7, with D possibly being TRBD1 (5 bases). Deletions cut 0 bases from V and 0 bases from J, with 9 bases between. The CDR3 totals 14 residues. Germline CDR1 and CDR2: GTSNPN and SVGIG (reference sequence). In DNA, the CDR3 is TGTGCCTGGAGTGTACATGACAGCTCCTACGAGCAGTACTTC. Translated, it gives CAWSVHDSSYEQYF.

The CDR3 protein is CASSYRPGTGVDEQFF. The CDR3 nucleotides are TGTGCCAGCAGTTACCGGCCAGGGACAGGGGTCGATGAGCAGTTCTTC. The rearrangement links TRBV6-5 to TRBJ2-1; 10 bases match TRBD1. The V gene's germline CDR1 is MNHEY and CDR2 SVGAGI. V shed 2 bases and J 8 bases; nucleotides not matched to a gene: 9. There are 16 residues in the CDR3.

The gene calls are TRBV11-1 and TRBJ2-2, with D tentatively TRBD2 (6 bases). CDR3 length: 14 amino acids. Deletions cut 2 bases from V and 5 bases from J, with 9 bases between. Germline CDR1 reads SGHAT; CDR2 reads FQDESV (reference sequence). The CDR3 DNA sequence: TGTGCCAGCAGCTTATTGAGCGGGACCGGGGAGCTGTTTTTT. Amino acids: CASSLLSGTGELFF.

CDR3 sequence reads: CASSFGQGRSTGELFF. CDR3 nucleotides: TGCGCCAGCAGCTTCGGGCAGGGTAGGAGTACCGGGGAGCTGTTTTTT. The V and J genes are TRBV5-1 and TRBJ2-2; D is perhaps TRBD1 (5 bases). Deletions cut 2 bases from V and 5 bases from J, with 16 bases between. Looked up from germline, CDR1 is SGHRS and CDR2 is YFSETQ. The CDR3 is 16 amino acids. The full variable domain, its missing parts supplied by reference TRBV5-1 and TRBJ2-2, is KAGVTQTPRYLIKTRGQQVTLSCSPISGHRSVSWYQQTPGQGLQFLFEYFSETQRNKGNFPGRFSGRQFSNSRSEMNVSTLELGDSALYLCASSFGQGRSTGELFFGEGSRLTVL.

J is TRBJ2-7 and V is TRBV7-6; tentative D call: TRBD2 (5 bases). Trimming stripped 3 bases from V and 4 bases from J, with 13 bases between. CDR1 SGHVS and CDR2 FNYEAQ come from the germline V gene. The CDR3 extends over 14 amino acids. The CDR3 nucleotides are TGTGCCAGCAGCTTCGGGATAGGAGGTTACGAGCAGTACTTC. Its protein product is CASSFGIGGYEQYF.

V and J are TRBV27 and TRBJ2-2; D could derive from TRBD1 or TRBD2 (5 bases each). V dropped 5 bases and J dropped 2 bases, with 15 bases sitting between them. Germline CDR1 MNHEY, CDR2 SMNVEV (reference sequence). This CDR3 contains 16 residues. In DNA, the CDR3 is TGTGCCAGCAGTCGCTCCGGGACGGCCAACACCGGGGAGCTGTTTTTT. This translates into CASSRSGTANTGELFF.

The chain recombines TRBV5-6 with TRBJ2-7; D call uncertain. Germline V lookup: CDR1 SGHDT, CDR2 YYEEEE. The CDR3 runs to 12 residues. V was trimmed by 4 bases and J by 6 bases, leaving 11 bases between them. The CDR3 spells CASSRSIGEQYF. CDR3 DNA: TGTGCCAGCAGCCGTTCTATCGGCGAGCAGTACTTC.

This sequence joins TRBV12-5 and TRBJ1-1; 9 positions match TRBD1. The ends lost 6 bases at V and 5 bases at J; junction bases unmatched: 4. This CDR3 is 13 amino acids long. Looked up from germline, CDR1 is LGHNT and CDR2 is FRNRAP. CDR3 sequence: CASGGTGWTEAFF. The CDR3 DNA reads TGTGCTAGTGGCGGGACAGGGTGGACTGAAGCTTTCTTT.